This T cell receptor beta chain was found in a study of early T cells in non-severe SARS-CoV-2 infection. Trimming removed 3 bases from V and 4 bases from J, with 7 bases in between. The CDR3 is made up of 12 amino acids. The germline gives CDR1 GTSNPN, CDR2 SVGIG (reference sequence). In TCRdb, the 5' RACE reads were re-called with MiXCR into one record per CDR3 protein. The table lists 25,000 to 35,000 distinct CDR3 sequences, roughly 4.4% of them singletons. This clonotype occurred many times. Sequences were obtained from whole blood. The V call is TRBV30, the J call TRBJ2-1; no definite D call. The sequence derives from an adult who was a healthcare worker with PCR-confirmed SARS-CoV-2 infection or an uninfected control (not recorded which). CDR3 amino acids: CAWRAPYNEQFF. The CDR3 DNA is TGTGCCTGGAGGGCCCCATACAATGAGCAGTTCTTC.